The sequence of this T cell receptor beta chain was determined in a study of blood T cell repertoires in COVID-19. Study background: The United States, Italy and Spain were the sources of the acute and convalescent COVID-19 samples. Sources were T cells, B-cell-depleted T cells, or PBMCs; the material itself was cDNA or gDNA.

Germline CDR1 is LNHDA and CDR2 is SQIVND (reference sequence). The V gene lost 6 bases and the J gene lost 5 bases, with 10 bases spanning the gap. The CDR3 loop spans 12 amino acids. In the study's own analysis: Reference gene primer amplification gave estimated nucleated cell counts. Clones were sequenced by immunoSEQ multiplex PCR, and TCRdb holds only the in-frame ones, with some missing. V, J and clone size reflect that table, while D and trimming were determined from the DNA. The table records about 70,000 clones, 60% to 85% of them present only once. This clonotype was obtained from a human donor in a cohort sampled during active COVID-19. The chain links TRBV19 to TRBJ1-2; no clear D gene. Sequencing input: peripheral blood. DNA for the CDR3: TGTGCCAGTAGACCCCCGGGTTATGGCTACACCTTC. Translation: CASRPPGYGYTF.